One and the same sample provided the 2 T cell receptor beta chains below, sequenced in a study of CD8+CD57+ T cells in acquired aplastic anemia. Profiling that covered TCR beta VDJ and CDR3 relied on genomic DNA as its template. A single record per CDR3 protein comes from TCRdb applying MiXCR to the reads. The data contain some 200,000 distinct CDR3 sequences, approximately 48% of them singletons. For sequencing, patients were chosen who had shown expansion of CD8+CD57+ cells by flow cytometry. The sample was sorted CD4+, CD8+, or CD8+CD57+ T cells (not recorded which) from PBMCs. Receptor source: a human donor with aplastic anemia.

The chain uses TRBV18 and TRBJ2-2; 10 nucleotides agree with TRBD1. Unmatched junction bases numbered 6, after V lost 4 bases and J lost 7 bases. CDR1 KGHSH and CDR2 LQKENI come from the germline V gene. This CDR3 region has 15 residues. This CDR3 is CASSRDRGPGGELFF. Written as DNA, the CDR3 is TGTGCCAGCTCACGGGACAGGGGCCCAGGCGGGGAGCTGTTTTTT.

As regards this clonotype: A much larger clone lies a single base off, so this may be a read error. The chain employs TRBV5-1 and TRBJ1-3; D is uncertain. This CDR3 is 16 amino acids long. The germline gives CDR1 SGHRS, CDR2 YFSETQ. The CDR3 loop is CANSLMALRSGNTIYF. The CDR3 DNA is TGCGCCAACAGCTTGATGGCCTTGAGGTCAGGAAACACCATATATTTT. The full variable domain, in which reference TRBV5-1 and TRBJ1-3 provide the parts outside the CDR3, is KAGVTQTPRYLIKTRGQQVTLSCSPISGHRSVSWYQQTPGQGLQFLFEYFSETQRNKGNFPGRFSGRQFSNSRSEMNVSTLELGDSALYLCANSLMALRSGNTIYFGEGSWLTVV.